The TCR beta chain under discussion was sequenced for a study of radiation and T cells in renal cell carcinoma. Time point defined: blood 2 weeks post-SBRT. Documented treatment: 15 Gy SBRT to primary tumor, nephrectomy 4 weeks later. Study-level findings and limits: Top tumor clonotypes rose in blood 2 weeks post-radiation, then contracted.

For this clone: As yet, its antigen is unknown.

The repertoire was sequenced with immunoSEQ multiplex PCR; TCRdb's copy has only in-frame clones and lacks some. Of just over 150,000 clones in the sample, about 91% were seen once. Germline CDR1 and CDR2: SEHNR and FQNEAQ (reference sequence). V dropped 1 base and J dropped 3 bases, with 7 bases sitting between them. The length of the CDR3 is 13 residues. This receptor was taken from a woman aged 45 to 65 with renal cell carcinoma. V gene TRBV7-9 combines with J gene TRBJ2-7; D perhaps matches TRBD1 (5 bases). Sample: blood, taken from a patient whose treatment included radiotherapy and nephrectomy. The CDR3 DNA sequence: TGTGCCAGCAGCTTAGAGCAGGGCTACGAGCAGTACTTC. Translation gives CASSLEQGYEQYF.